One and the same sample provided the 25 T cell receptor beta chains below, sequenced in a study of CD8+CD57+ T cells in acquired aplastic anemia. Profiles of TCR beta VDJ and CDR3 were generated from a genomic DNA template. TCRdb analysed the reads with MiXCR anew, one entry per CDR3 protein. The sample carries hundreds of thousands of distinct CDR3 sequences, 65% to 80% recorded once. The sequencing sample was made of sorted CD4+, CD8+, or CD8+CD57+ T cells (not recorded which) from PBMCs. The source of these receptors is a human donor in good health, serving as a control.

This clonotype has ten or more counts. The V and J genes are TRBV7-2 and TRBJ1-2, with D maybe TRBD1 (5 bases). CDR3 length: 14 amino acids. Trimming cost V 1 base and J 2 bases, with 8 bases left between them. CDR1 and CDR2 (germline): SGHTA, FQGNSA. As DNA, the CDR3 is TGTGCCAGCAGCTTAGACCGGGGCAACTATGGCTACACCTTC. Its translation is CASSLDRGNYGYTF.

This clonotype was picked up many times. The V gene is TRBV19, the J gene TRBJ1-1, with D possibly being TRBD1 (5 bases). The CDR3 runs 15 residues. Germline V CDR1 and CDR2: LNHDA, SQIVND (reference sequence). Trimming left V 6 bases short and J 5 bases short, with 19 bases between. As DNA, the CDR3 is TGTGCCAGTAGCTCTTTGGCGGCGGGGGGGACTGAAGCTTTCTTT. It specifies CASSSLAAGGTEAFF.

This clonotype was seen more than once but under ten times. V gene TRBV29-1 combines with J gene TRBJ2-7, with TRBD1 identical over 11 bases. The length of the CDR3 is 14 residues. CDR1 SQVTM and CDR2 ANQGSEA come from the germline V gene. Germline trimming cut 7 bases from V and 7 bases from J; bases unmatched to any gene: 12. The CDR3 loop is CSASGTGGAGEQYF. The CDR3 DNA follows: TGCAGCGCCTCCGGGACAGGGGGAGCCGGGGAGCAGTACTTC.

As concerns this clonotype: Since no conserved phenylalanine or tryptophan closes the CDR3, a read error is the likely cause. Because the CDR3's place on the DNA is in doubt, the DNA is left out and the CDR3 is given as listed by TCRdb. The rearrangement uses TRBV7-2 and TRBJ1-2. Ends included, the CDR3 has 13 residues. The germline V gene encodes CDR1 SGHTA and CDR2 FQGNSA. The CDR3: CASSLNGYGYTFG.

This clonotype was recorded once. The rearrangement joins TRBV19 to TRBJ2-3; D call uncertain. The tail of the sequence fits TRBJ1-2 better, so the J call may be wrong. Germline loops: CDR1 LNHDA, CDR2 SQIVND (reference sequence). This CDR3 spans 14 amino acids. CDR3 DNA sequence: TGTGCCAGTAGTACACAGCAGGTAAGGCTTAGCTACACCTTC. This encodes CASSTQQVRLSYTF.

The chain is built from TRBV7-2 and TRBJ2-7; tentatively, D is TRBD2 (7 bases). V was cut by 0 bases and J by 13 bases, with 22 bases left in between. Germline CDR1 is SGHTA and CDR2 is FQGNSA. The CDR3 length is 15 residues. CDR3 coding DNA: TGTGCCAGCAGCTTAGCGGGGGGGGCCAATGAGCAGTACTACTTC. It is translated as CASSLAGGANEQYYF.

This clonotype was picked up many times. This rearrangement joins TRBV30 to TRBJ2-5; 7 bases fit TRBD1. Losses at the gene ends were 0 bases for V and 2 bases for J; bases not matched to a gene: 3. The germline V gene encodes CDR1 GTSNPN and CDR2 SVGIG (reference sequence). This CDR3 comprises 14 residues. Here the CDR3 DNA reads TGTGCCTGGAGTGTCGAGGGACAGCAAGAGACCCAGTACTTC. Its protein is CAWSVEGQQETQYF.

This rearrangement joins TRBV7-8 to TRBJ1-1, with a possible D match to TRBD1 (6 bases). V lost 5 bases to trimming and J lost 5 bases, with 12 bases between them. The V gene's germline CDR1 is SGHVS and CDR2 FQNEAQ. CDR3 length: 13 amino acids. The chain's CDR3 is CASSPRTETEAFF. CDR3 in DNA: TGTGCCAGCAGCCCCAGGACAGAGACTGAAGCTTTCTTT.

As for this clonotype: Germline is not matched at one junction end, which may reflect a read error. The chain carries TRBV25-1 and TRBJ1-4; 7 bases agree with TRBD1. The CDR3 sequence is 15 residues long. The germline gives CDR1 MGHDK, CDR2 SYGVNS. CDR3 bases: TGTGCCAGCAGTGCACGTCAGGGGGAAGGAGAAAAACTGTTCTTT. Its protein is CASSARQGEGEKLFF.

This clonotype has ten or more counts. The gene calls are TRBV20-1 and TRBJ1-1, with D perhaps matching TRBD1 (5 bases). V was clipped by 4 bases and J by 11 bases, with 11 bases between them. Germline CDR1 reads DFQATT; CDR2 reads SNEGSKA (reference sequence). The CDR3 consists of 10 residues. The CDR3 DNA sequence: TGCAGTGCTACCGGGACTTGGGCTTTCTTT. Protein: CSATGTWAFF.

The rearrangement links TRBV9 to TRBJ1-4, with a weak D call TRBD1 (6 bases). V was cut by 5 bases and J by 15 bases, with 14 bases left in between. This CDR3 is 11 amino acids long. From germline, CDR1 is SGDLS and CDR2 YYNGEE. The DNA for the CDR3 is TGTGCCAGCAGGGGGAGAGGGGGGGTGTTTTTT. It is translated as CASRGRGGVFF.

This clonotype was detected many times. CDR3 region: CASSVTGSDTQYF. In DNA, the CDR3 is TGTGCCAGCAGCGTAACAGGATCGGATACGCAGTATTTT. The chain uses TRBV7-8 and TRBJ2-3, with a weak D call TRBD1 (5 bases). CDR3 length: 13 amino acids. Germline CDR1 and CDR2: SGHVS and FQNEAQ. Trimming took off 5 bases at V and 6 bases at J, with 12 bases between the two ends.

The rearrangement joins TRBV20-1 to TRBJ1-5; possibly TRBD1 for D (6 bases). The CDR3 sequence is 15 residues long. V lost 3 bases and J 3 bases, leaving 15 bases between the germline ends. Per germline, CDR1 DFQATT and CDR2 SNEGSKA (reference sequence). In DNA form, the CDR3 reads TGCAGTGCTAGTACGGTGGGGGGGCCCAATCAGCCCCAGCATTTT. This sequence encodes CSASTVGGPNQPQHF.

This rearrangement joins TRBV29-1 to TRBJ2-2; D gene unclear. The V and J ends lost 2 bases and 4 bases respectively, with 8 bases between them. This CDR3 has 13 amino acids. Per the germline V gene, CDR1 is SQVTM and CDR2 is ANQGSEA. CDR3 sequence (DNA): TGCAGCGTTGAAAGGTTCGTCACCGGGGAGCTGTTTTTT. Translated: CSVERFVTGELFF.

CDR3 sequence reads: CASSARVYTYDSYTF. The CDR3 DNA reads as TGTGCCAGCAGCGCAAGGGTTTACACTTACGATTCGTACACCTTC. V is TRBV9 and J is TRBJ1-2, with D uncertain. Germline CDR1 reads SGDLS; CDR2 reads YYNGEE. The CDR3 extends over 15 amino acids. With 3 bases removed from V and 11 bases from J, the gap between germline ends came to 23 bases.

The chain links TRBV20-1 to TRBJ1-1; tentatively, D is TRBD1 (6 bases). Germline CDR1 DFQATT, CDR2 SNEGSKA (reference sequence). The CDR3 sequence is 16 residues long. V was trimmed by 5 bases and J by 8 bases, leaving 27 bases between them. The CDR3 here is CSAGGSGGATRGEAFF. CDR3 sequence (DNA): TGCAGTGCTGGGGGTAGCGGGGGGGCCACCCGAGGGGAAGCTTTCTTT.

CDR3 sequence reads: CSARAGGPSAQYF. In nucleotides, the CDR3 is TGCAGTGCTAGAGCGGGGGGGCCGTCCGCGCAGTATTTT. The chain uses TRBV20-1 and TRBJ2-3, with 8 positions matching TRBD2. The V segment lost 1 base and the J segment 10 bases; nucleotides outside the gene matches: 7. This CDR3 has 13 amino acids. CDR1 is DFQATT and CDR2 is SNEGSKA in the germline V gene (reference sequence).

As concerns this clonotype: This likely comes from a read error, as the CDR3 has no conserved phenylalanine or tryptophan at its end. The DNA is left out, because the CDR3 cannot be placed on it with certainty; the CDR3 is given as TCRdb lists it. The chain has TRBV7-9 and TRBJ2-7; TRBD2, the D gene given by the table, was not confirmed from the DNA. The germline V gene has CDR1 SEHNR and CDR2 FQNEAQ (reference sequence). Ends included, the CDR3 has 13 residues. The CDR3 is CASSQDPAAHHFG.

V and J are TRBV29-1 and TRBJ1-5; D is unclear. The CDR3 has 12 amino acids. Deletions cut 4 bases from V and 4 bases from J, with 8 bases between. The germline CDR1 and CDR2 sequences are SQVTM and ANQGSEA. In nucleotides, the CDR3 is TGCAGCGTTGGACGCCGGAATCAGCCCCAGCATTTT. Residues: CSVGRRNQPQHF.

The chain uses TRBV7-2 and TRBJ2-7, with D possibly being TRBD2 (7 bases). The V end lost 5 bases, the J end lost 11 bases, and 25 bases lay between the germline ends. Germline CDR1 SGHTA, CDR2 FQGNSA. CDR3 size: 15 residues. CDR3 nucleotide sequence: TGTGCCAGCAGCAGGGGGGGCTCGTGTGCTGGCAAGGAGTACTTC. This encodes CASSRGGSCAGKEYF. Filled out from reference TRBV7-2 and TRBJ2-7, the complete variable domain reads GAGVSQSPSNKVTEKGKDVELRCDPISGHTALYWYRQSLGQGLEFLIYFQGNSAPDKSGLPSDRFSAERTGGSVSTLTIQRTQQEDSAVYLCASSRGGSCAGKEYFGPGTRLTVT.

CDR3 sequence reads: CASSTTGGFANYGYF. Here the CDR3 DNA reads TGTGCCAGCAGCACTACCGGGGGTTTTGCCAACTATGGCTACTTC. This chain uses TRBV7-2 with TRBJ2-7, with D tentatively TRBD2 (6 bases). Germline loops: CDR1 SGHTA, CDR2 FQGNSA. This CDR3 is built from 15 residues. The V end lost 5 bases, the J end lost 13 bases, and 27 bases lay between the germline ends.

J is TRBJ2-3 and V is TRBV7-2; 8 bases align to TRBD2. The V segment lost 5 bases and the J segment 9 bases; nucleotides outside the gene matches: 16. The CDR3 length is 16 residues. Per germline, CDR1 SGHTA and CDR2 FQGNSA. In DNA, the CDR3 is TGTGCCAGCAGCCTCGACGCGGGGGGCCAGACCTACACGCAGTATTTT. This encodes CASSLDAGGQTYTQYF.

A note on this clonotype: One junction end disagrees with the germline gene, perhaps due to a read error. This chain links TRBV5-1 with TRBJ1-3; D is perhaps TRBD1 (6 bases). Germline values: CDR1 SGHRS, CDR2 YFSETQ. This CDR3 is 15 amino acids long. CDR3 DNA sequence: TGTGCCACCGGAACCCAAACAGGGACAAAAGGCACCATATATTTT. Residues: CATGTQTGTKGTIYF. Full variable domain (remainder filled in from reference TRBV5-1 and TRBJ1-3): KAGVTQTPRYLIKTRGQQVTLSCSPISGHRSVSWYQQTPGQGLQFLFEYFSETQRNKGNFPGRFSGRQFSNSRSEMNVSTLELGDSALYLCATGTQTGTKGTIYFGEGSWLTVV.

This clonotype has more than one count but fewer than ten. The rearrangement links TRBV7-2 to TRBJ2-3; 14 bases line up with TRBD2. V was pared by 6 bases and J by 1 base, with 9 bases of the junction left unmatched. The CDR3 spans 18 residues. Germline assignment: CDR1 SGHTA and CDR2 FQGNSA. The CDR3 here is CASSGQGLAGARTDTQYF. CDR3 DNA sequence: TGTGCCAGCAGTGGCCAGGGACTAGCGGGGGCCCGCACAGATACGCAGTATTTT. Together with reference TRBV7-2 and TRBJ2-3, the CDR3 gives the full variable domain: GAGVSQSPSNKVTEKGKDVELRCDPISGHTALYWYRQSLGQGLEFLIYFQGNSAPDKSGLPSDRFSAERTGGSVSTLTIQRTQQEDSAVYLCASSGQGLAGARTDTQYFGPGTRLTVL.

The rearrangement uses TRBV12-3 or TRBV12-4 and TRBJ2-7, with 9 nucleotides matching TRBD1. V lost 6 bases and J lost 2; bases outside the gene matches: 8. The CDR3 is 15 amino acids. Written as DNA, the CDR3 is TGTGCCAGCAGCTTAACAGGACAGGGGACCTACGAGCAGTACTTC. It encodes CASSLTGQGTYEQYF.